The table lists the clone carrying this T cell receptor beta chain with a few counts. The data are from a study of blood T cell repertoires in COVID-19. Produced via immunoSEQ multiplex PCR; TCRdb's table is partial and in-frame only. The repertoire consists of 110,000 or so clones, with approximately 85% occurring once and the leading ten covering more than 5%. Germline CDR1 and CDR2: KGHSH and LQKENI. This CDR3 has 16 amino acids. V trimming: 6 bases; J trimming: 0 bases; junction bases outside the gene matches: 7. The receptor was isolated from a woman in her sixties with COVID-19, enrolled during active disease. The chain links TRBV18 to TRBJ1-4; TRBD1 agrees at 7 bases. Input material: peripheral blood. The CDR3 DNA reads as TGTGCCAGCTCTCCAGGACAGGCGCCAACTAATGAAAAACTGTTTTTT. This codes for CASSPGQAPTNEKLFF.